The clone carrying this T cell receptor beta chain was seen only a few times. Antigen: not known. The data belong to a study of T cells after yellow fever vaccination. Study findings and constraints: The booster saw the reappearance of most primary-vaccination clones (roughly 96% CD4, around 88% CD8).

Conversion of TCR transcripts into cDNA relied on 5'RACE template switching, which added a universal primer site and UMIs. A single record per CDR3 protein comes from TCRdb applying MiXCR to the 5' RACE reads. The sample lists roughly 330,000 distinct CDR3 sequences; around 6.8% were seen once. This TCR was recovered from a man between 18 and 35 years old who received the YFV17D yellow fever vaccine. Source: PBMCs, taken roughly 45 days after the first yellow fever vaccination.

The CDR3 here is CASSSMAGGRETQYF. The CDR3 DNA sequence: TGTGCCAGCAGCTCAATGGCGGGGGGCCGGGAGACCCAGTACTTC. The chain uses TRBV9 and TRBJ2-5; 8 nucleotides line up with TRBD2. Per germline, CDR1 SGDLS and CDR2 YYNGEE. The CDR3 is 15 amino acids. Trimming removed 4 bases from V and 5 bases from J; junction bases left unmatched: 10.